A selection of T cell receptor beta chains follows, all from one sample in a study of blood T cell repertoires in COVID-19. The protocol was immunoSEQ multiplex PCR, while the TCRdb copy is restricted to in-frame clones and leaves out a portion. Of 200,000 or so clones listed, 80% to 90% are singletons. The specimen was peripheral blood. The receptors were sampled from a human donor with active or convalescent COVID-19. The donor label of this sample is uncertain. Each CDR3 is given with its conserved first and last residue. A D gene is named only where the DNA matches it firmly. Rows may omit the clone size; those that give it use once, few, many or a size class.

cdr3_aa,cdr3_nt,v_call,d_call,clone_size,j_call
CAIRGREGVHEQYF,TGTGCCATCAGAGGGCGGGAGGGCGTCCACGAGCAGTACTTC,TRBV10-3,TRBD2,.,TRBJ2-7
CASSLAGGSTEPQHF,TGTGCCAGCAGCTTGGCCGGGGGGTCGACGGAGCCCCAGCATTTT,TRBV5-5,.,.,TRBJ1-5
CASSTAGTVSYEQYF,TGTGCCAGTAGTACCGCCGGGACAGTCTCCTACGAGCAGTACTTC,TRBV19,TRBD1,.,TRBJ2-7
CASSPGGEDEAFF,TGTGCCAGCAGCCCGGGGGGCGAGGATGAAGCTTTCTTT,TRBV11-3,.,.,TRBJ1-1
CASSDDRGYGTGELFF,TGTGCCAGCAGCGACGACAGGGGGTATGGCACCGGGGAGCTGTTTTTT,TRBV7-9,TRBD1,once,TRBJ2-2
CASRPGTGQNTEAFF,TGCGCCAGCCGACCCGGGACAGGACAAAACACTGAAGCTTTCTTT,TRBV10-1,TRBD1,.,TRBJ1-1
CASRGEPAGNTIYF,TGTGCCAGCAGAGGGGAACCAGCTGGAAACACCATATATTTT,TRBV25-1,.,.,TRBJ1-3
CASSTNAGMPQHF,TGTGCCAGCAGTACTAACGCGGGTATGCCCCAGCATTTT,TRBV6-4,.,.,TRBJ1-5
CSVEDVSMNTEAFF,TGCAGCGTTGAAGATGTGAGCATGAACACTGAAGCTTTCTTT,TRBV29-1,.,.,TRBJ1-1
CASSFPYSQGLAGGVSNEQFF,TGCGCCAGCAGCTTCCCTTACTCCCAGGGACTAGCGGGGGGAGTCTCCAATGAGCAGTTCTTC,TRBV5-1,TRBD2,.,TRBJ2-1
CASNQASGSWGGELFF,TGCGCCAGCAACCAGGCTAGCGGGAGTTGGGGCGGGGAGCTGTTTTTT,TRBV10-2,TRBD2,.,TRBJ2-2
CASSIGGGERYGYTF,TGTGCCAGTAGTATCGGAGGGGGCGAGCGCTATGGCTACACCTTC,TRBV19,TRBD1,few,TRBJ1-2
CASKQGYEQYF,TGCGCCAGCAAACAGGGCTACGAGCAGTACTTC,TRBV5-1,.,.,TRBJ2-7
CASALSGTLLSDTQYF,TGTGCCAGCGCCCTAAGCGGGACTCTCCTCTCAGATACGCAGTATTTT,TRBV9,TRBD2,once,TRBJ2-3
CASRDYGGYTF,TGTGCCAGCAGGGACTATGGTGGCTACACCTTC,TRBV6-5,.,.,TRBJ1-2
CASSGGSDEQYF,TGTGCCAGCAGTGGGGGCTCGGACGAGCAGTACTTC,TRBV6-1,.,.,TRBJ2-7
CASSLDIYNEQFF,TGTGCCAGCAGTTTAGACATATACAATGAGCAGTTCTTC,TRBV12-3/TRBV12-4,.,.,TRBJ2-1
CATSDPTGAQPQHF,TGTGCCACCAGTGATCCGACAGGAGCTCAGCCCCAGCATTTT,TRBV24-1,.,.,TRBJ1-5
CATSERNTGELFF,TGTGCCACCAGCGAGCGTAATACCGGGGAGCTGTTTTTT,TRBV15,.,.,TRBJ2-2
CASSIEGGTSYNEQFF,TGTGCCAGTAGTATAGAGGGGGGGACAAGCTACAATGAGCAGTTCTTC,TRBV19,.,.,TRBJ2-1
CARVTATNEKLFF,TGCGCCAGGGTAACTGCAACTAATGAAAAACTGTTTTTT,TRBV10-1,.,.,TRBJ1-4
CASSYFGGLVFF,TGTGCCAGCAGTTACTTCGGGGGTCTAGTGTTCTTC,TRBV6-2/TRBV6-3,.,.,TRBJ2-1
CASSHAPQETQYF,TGCGCCAGCAGCCATGCGCCACAAGAGACCCAGTACTTC,TRBV4-1,.,.,TRBJ2-5
CASSRGLAGGEDEQFF,TGTGCCAGCAGCCGGGGACTAGCGGGGGGGGAGGACGAGCAGTTCTTC,TRBV5-4,TRBD2,once,TRBJ2-1
CASSWDRGGTGELFF,TGTGCCAGCAGCTGGGACAGGGGGGGCACCGGGGAGCTGTTTTTT,TRBV5-4,TRBD1,.,TRBJ2-2
CASSTGQGGIQYF,TGTGCCAGCAGCACTGGACAGGGTGGCATTCAGTACTTC,TRBV9,TRBD1,.,TRBJ2-4
CASNLPGQGNYEQYF,TGTGCCAGCAACCTTCCGGGACAGGGTAATTACGAGCAGTACTTC,TRBV28,TRBD1,.,TRBJ2-7
CASGQQQNYGYTF,TGTGCCAGCGGACAACAGCAAAACTATGGCTACACCTTC,TRBV2,.,.,TRBJ1-2
CASSLGQSNSPLHF,TGTGCCAGCTCACTTGGACAGTCTAATTCACCCCTCCACTTT,TRBV18,.,few,TRBJ1-6
CATSRGQGLRQQYF,TGTGCCACCAGCAGAGGACAGGGCCTACGACAGCAGTACTTC,TRBV15,TRBD1,.,TRBJ2-7
CAGQKVVEQFF,TGTGCCGGGCAAAAGGTGGTGGAGCAGTTCTTC,TRBV30,.,.,TRBJ2-1
CASSHLSGLSDTQYF,TGTGCCAGCAGCCACCTTAGCGGGCTCTCAGATACGCAGTATTTT,TRBV11-2,TRBD2,.,TRBJ2-3
CASSPGAGYNSPLHF,TGTGCCAGCAGCCCAGGGGCAGGGTATAATTCACCCCTCCACTTT,TRBV7-9,.,few,TRBJ1-6
CASTKGRGAGNTIYF,TGTGCCAGCACTAAAGGGAGGGGTGCTGGAAACACCATATATTTT,TRBV7-9,.,.,TRBJ1-3
CASSYGLVMVTGELFF,TGTGCCAGCAGTTACGGACTAGTAATGGTCACCGGGGAGCTGTTTTTT,TRBV6-5,TRBD2,few,TRBJ2-2
CASSIVEGREAFF,TGTGCCAGTAGTATAGTGGAAGGGAGAGAAGCTTTCTTT,TRBV19,.,.,TRBJ1-1
CAGGYSGANVLTF,TGTGCCGGAGGGTACTCTGGGGCCAACGTCCTGACTTTC,TRBV7-9,.,.,TRBJ2-6
CASIPGYGYTF,TGTGCCAGTATCCCAGGCTATGGCTACACCTTC,TRBV19,.,.,TRBJ1-2
CASSSGQVYGISYEQYF,TGCGCCAGCAGCTCGGGACAGGTTTACGGGATATCCTACGAGCAGTACTTC,TRBV5-1,TRBD1,.,TRBJ2-7
CASTVGLAGVCEQFF,TGTGCCAGCACAGTCGGTCTAGCGGGAGTTTGTGAGCAGTTCTTC,TRBV21-1,.,.,TRBJ2-1
CARAGTGNTIYF,TGTGCCAGAGCAGGGACTGGAAACACCATATATTTT,TRBV19,.,.,TRBJ1-3
CASSDGQGNSSPLHF,TGCGCCAGCAGCGACGGACAGGGAAATAGTTCACCCCTCCACTTT,TRBV5-1,TRBD1,once,TRBJ1-6
CASSAWGGLSSYNEQFF,TGTGCCAGCAGCGCCTGGGGGGGGCTAAGCTCCTACAATGAGCAGTTCTTC,TRBV9,.,.,TRBJ2-1
CASSLGGSSTDTQYF,TGTGCCAGCAGCCTCGGGGGGAGCTCCACAGATACGCAGTATTTT,TRBV5-4,TRBD2,.,TRBJ2-3
CASSDRDYGYTF,TGCGCCAGCAGTGACAGGGACTATGGCTACACCTTC,TRBV10-2,.,.,TRBJ1-2
CATSDSRQGANTEAFF,TGTGCCACCAGTGATTCCCGACAGGGGGCGAACACTGAAGCTTTCTTT,TRBV24-1,TRBD1,.,TRBJ1-1
CASSSTPGQYIGNTIYF,TGTGCCAGCAGCTCGACACCTGGACAGTATATAGGAAACACCATATATTTT,TRBV7-6,.,.,TRBJ1-3
CASSQGVHEQFF,TGTGCCAGCAGCCAAGGGGTCCACGAGCAGTTCTTC,TRBV11-2,.,.,TRBJ2-1
CASSLQGRGNTIYF,TGTGCCAGCAGCTTACAGGGGCGAGGAAACACCATATATTTT,TRBV7-8,.,.,TRBJ1-3
CASSLVSGITYEQYF,TGTGCCAGCAGCCTAGTTAGCGGGATCACCTACGAGCAGTACTTC,TRBV6-5,TRBD2,once,TRBJ2-7
CASSSFPPGGAFF,TGTGCCAGCAGTTCCTTTCCGCCAGGGGGGGCTTTCTTT,TRBV27,TRBD1,.,TRBJ1-1
CSASIGGETQYF,TGCAGTGCTAGTATAGGGGGAGAGACCCAGTACTTC,TRBV20-1,.,.,TRBJ2-5
CASSQDGGGRDTQYF,TGCGCCAGCAGCCAAGACGGGGGCGGGAGGGATACGCAGTATTTT,TRBV5-4,TRBD2,.,TRBJ2-3
CASSQQGARETQYF,TGTGCCAGCAGCCAACAGGGGGCGCGAGAGACCCAGTACTTC,TRBV7-2,TRBD1,.,TRBJ2-5